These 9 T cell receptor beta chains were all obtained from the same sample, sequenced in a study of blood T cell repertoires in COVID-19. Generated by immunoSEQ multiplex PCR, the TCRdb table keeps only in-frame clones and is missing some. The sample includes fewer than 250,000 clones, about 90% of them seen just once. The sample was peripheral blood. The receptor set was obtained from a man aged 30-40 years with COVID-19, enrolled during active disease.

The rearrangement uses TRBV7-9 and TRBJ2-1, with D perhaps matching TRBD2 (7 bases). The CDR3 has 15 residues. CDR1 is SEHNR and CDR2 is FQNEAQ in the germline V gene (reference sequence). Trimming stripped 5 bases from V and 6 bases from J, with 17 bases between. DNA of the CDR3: TGTGCCAGCAGCCCCGTAAGGGGGGGAATCAATGAGCAGTTCTTC. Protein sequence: CASSPVRGGINEQFF.

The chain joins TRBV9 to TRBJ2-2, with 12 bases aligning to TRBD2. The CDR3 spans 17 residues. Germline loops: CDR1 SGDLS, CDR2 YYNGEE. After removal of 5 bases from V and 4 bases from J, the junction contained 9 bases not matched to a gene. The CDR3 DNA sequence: TGTGCCAGCAGTCTTACTAGCGGGGGGTCGTTCACCGGGGAGCTGTTTTTT. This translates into CASSLTSGGSFTGELFF.

This chain's CDR3 is CASSSGTRTGYTF. The CDR3 nucleotides read TGTGCCAGCAGCTCCGGGACAAGGACTGGCTACACCTTC. The chain is built from TRBV7-3 and TRBJ1-2; tentative D call: TRBD1 (6 bases). Germline assignment: CDR1 SGHTA and CDR2 FQGTGA. The CDR3 is 13 residues long. Trimming cost V 4 bases and J 7 bases, with 13 bases left between them. The complete variable domain, with remaining parts taken from reference TRBV7-3 and TRBJ1-2, reads GAGVSQTPSNKVTEKGKYVELRCDPISGHTALYWYRQSLGQGPEFLIYFQGTGAADDSGLPNDRFFAVRPEGSVSTLKIQRTERGDSAVYLCASSSGTRTGYTFGSGTRLTVV.

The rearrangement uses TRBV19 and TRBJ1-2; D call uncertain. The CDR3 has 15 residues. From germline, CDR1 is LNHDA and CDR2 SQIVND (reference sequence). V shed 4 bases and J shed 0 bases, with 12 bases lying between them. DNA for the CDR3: TGTGCCAGTAGTAATGATCCTACAGCTAACTATGGCTACACCTTC. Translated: CASSNDPTANYGYTF.

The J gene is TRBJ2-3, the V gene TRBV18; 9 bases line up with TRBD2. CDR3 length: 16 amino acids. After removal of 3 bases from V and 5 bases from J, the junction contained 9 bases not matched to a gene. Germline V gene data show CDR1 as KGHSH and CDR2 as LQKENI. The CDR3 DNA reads TGTGCCAGCTCACCCGACCAGCGGGGGGCTTTAGATACGCAGTATTTT. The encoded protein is CASSPDQRGALDTQYF.

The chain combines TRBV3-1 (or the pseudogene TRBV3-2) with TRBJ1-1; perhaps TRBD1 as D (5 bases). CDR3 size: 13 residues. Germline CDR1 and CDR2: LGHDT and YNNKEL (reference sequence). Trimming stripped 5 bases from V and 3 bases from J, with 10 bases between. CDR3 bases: TGTGCCAGCAGCAAGACCAGGGACACTGAAGCTTTCTTT. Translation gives CASSKTRDTEAFF.

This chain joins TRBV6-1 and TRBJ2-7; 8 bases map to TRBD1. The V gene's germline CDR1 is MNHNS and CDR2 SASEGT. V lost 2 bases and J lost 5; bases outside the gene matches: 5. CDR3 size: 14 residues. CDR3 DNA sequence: TGTGCCAGCAGTGAACCAGGGGGCAGGAACGAGCAGTACTTC. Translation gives CASSEPGGRNEQYF.

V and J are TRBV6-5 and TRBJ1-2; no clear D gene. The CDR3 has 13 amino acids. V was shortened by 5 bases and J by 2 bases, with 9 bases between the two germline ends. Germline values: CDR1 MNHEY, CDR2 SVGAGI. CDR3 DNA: TGTGCCAGCAGTATGGACTCAAACTATGGCTACACCTTC. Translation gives CASSMDSNYGYTF.

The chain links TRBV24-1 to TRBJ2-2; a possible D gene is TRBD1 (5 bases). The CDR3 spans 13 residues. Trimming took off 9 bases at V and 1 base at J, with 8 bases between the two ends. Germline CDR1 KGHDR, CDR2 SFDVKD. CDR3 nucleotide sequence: TGTGCCACCCAAACAGGGAACACCGGGGAGCTGTTTTTT. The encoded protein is CATQTGNTGELFF.